The T cell receptor beta chain described here comes from a study of T-cell memory formation after mild COVID-19. Study-wide results and caveats: Whether day 37 second-wave clones are SARS-CoV-2-specific was not confirmed.

The CDR3 contains 14 residues. Germline values: CDR1 LNHDA, CDR2 SQIVND (reference sequence). V lost 6 bases, J lost 1 base, and 9 bases lay in between. Remarks on this clonotype: Antigen unknown.

Via MiXCR, TCRdb re-called the 5' RACE reads, giving one row per CDR3 protein. Among 350,000 to 500,000 distinct CDR3 sequences listed, less than 25% were seen once. Input material: PBMCs or a T cell subset sorted from them (not recorded which). The TCR was taken from an adult woman who had mild COVID-19 (a few samples of this study predate the infection). Cell type and time point are not known. This chain uses TRBV19 with TRBJ2-2; a weak D match, TRBD2 (6 bases). The chain's CDR3 is CASRGLGNTGELFF. The CDR3 DNA follows: TGTGCCAGTAGGGGACTGGGGAACACCGGGGAGCTGTTTTTT.